This T cell receptor beta chain emerged from a study of blood T cell repertoires in COVID-19. Overall study: From the United States, Italy and Spain came samples of acute and convalescent COVID-19. PBMCs, B-cell-depleted T cells, or T cells provided the cDNA or gDNA that made up the material.

Germline-derived CDR1 and CDR2 are MDHEN and SYDVKM. Losses at the gene ends were 6 bases for V and 4 bases for J; bases not matched to a gene: 8. The CDR3 extends over 16 amino acids. Patients of the Seattle cohort, enrolled during active infection, were followed longitudinally. How the authors handled the data: Using reference gene primer amplification, nucleated cell counts were estimated. Data came from immunoSEQ multiplex PCR; TCRdb stores just in-frame clones and leaves some out. V, J and clone size reflect that table, while D and trimming were determined from the DNA. The sample consists of roughly 280,000 clones, around 87% of them appearing once.

The rearrangement uses TRBV28 and TRBJ2-4; 11 nucleotides line up with TRBD2. The sequenced sample was peripheral blood. The origin of this receptor is a woman in her sixties or seventies with COVID-19, enrolled during active disease. This CDR3 reads CASRSPGTSGKNIQYF. CDR3 nucleotide sequence: TGTGCCAGCAGGTCTCCTGGGACTAGCGGTAAAAACATTCAGTACTTC.